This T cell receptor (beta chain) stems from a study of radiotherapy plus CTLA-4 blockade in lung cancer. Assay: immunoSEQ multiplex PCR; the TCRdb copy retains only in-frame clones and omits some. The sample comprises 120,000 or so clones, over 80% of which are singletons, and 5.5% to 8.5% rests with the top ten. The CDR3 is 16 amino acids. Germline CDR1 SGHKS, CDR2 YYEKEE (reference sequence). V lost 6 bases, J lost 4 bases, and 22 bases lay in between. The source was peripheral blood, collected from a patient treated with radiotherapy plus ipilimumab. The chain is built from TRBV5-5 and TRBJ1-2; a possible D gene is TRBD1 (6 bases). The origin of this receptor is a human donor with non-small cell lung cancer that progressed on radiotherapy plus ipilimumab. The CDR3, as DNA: TGTGCCAGCATATTGTCTCCTCTGGCGGGGGCCTATGGCTACACCTTC. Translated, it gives CASILSPLAGAYGYTF.